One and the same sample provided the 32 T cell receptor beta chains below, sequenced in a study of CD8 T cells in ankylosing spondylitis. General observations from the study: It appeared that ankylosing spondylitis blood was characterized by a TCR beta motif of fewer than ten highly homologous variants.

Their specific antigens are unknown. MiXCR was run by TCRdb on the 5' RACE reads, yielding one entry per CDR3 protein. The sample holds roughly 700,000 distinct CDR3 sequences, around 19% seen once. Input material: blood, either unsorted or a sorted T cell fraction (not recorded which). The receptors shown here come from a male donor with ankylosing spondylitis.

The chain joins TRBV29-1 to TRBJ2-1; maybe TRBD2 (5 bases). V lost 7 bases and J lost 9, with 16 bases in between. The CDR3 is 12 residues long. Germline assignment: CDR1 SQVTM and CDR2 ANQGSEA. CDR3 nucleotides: TGCAGCGCTGGACTTGGTGGAGGTGAGCAGTTCTTC. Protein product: CSAGLGGGEQFF.

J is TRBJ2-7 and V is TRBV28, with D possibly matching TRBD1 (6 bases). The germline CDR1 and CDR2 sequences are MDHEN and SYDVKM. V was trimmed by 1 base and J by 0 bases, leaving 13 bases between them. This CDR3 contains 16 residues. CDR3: CASSLYAGESSYEQYF. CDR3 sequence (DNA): TGTGCCAGCAGTTTATATGCAGGGGAGAGCTCCTACGAGCAGTACTTC.

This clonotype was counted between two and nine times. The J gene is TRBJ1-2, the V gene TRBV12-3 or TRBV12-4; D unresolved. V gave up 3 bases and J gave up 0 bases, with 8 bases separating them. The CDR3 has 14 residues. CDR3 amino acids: CASSLANSNYGYTF. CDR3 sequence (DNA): TGTGCCAGCAGTTTGGCGAATTCTAACTATGGCTACACCTTC.

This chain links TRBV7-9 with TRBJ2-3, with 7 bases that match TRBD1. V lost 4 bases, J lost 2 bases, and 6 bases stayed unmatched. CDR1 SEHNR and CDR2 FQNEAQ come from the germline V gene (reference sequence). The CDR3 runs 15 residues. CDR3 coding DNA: TGTGCCAGCAGCTCGGGACAGATGATCACAGATACGCAGTATTTT. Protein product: CASSSGQMITDTQYF.

CDR3 loop: CATSRGLAAYNEQFF. CDR3 DNA sequence: TGTGCCACCAGCAGAGGACTAGCGGCGTACAATGAGCAGTTCTTC. The chain combines TRBV15 with TRBJ2-1; 9 nucleotides agree with TRBD2. V was clipped by 1 base and J by 4 bases; unmatched bases: 2. This CDR3 spans 15 amino acids. CDR1 is LNHNV and CDR2 is YYDKDF in the germline V gene (reference sequence). Based on the CDR3 plus reference TRBV15 and TRBJ2-1, the full variable domain is DAMVIQNPRYQVTQFGKPVTLSCSQTLNHNVMYWYQQKSSQAPKLLFHYYDKDFNNEADTPDNFQSRRPNTSFCFLDIRSPGLGDTAMYLCATSRGLAAYNEQFFGPGTRLTVL.

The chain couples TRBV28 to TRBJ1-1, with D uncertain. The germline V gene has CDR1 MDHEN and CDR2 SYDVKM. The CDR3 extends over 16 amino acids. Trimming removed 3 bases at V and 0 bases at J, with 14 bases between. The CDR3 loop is CASSFRGELLNTEAFF. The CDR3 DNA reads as TGTGCCAGCAGTTTCCGCGGTGAGCTCCTGAACACTGAAGCTTTCTTT.

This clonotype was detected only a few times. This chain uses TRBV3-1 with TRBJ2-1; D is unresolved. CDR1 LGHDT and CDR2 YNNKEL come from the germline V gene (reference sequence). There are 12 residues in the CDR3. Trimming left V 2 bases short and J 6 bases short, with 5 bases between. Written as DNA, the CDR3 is TGTGCCAGCAGCCAAACCGGCAATGAGCAGTTCTTC. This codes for CASSQTGNEQFF.

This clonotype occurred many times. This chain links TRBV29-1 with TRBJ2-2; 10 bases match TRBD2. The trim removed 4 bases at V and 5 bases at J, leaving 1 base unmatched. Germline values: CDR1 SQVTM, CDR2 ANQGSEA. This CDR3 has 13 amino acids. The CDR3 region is CSVASGGTGELFF. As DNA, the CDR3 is TGCAGCGTTGCTAGCGGGGGTACCGGGGAGCTGTTTTTT.

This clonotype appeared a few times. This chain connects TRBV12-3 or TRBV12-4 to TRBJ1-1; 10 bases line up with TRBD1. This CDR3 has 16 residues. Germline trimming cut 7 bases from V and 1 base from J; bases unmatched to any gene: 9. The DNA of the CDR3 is TGTGCCAGCACCACCGGGACAGGGGATGCGAACACTGAAGCTTTCTTT. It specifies CASTTGTGDANTEAFF.

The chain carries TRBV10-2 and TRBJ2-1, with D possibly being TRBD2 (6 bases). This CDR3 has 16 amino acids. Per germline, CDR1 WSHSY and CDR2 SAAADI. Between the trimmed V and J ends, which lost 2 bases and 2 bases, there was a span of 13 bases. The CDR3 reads CASSEPHGGAYNEQFF. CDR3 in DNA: TGCGCCAGCAGTGAGCCGCACGGGGGTGCCTACAATGAGCAGTTCTTC.

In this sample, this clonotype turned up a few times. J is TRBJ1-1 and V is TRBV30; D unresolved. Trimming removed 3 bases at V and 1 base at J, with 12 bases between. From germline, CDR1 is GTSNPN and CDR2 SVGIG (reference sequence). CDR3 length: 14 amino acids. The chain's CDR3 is CAWSPPAPNTEAFF. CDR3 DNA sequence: TGTGCCTGGAGCCCCCCCGCACCGAACACTGAAGCTTTCTTT.

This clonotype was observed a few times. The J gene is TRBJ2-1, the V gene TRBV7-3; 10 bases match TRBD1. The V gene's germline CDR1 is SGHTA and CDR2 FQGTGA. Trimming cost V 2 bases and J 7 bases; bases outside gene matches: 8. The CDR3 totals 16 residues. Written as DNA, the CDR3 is TGTGCCAGCAGCTTACTGGGGACAGGGGCGAAGAATGAGCAGTTCTTC. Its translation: CASSLLGTGAKNEQFF. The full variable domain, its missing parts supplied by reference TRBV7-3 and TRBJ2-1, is GAGVSQTPSNKVTEKGKYVELRCDPISGHTALYWYRQSLGQGPEFLIYFQGTGAADDSGLPNDRFFAVRPEGSVSTLKIQRTERGDSAVYLCASSLLGTGAKNEQFFGPGTRLTVL.

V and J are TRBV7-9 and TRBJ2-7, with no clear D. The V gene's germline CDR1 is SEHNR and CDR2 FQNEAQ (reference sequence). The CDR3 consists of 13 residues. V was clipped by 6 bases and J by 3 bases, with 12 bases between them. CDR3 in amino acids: CASRPNGFYEQYF. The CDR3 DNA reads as TGTGCCAGCAGACCTAATGGCTTCTACGAGCAGTACTTC.

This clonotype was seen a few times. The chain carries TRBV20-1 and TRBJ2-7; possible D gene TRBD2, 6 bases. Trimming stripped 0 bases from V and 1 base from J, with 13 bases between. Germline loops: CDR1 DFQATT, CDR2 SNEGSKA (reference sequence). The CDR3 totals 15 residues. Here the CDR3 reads CSARDGAGISYEQYF. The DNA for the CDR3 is TGCAGTGCTAGAGATGGTGCGGGGATATCCTACGAGCAGTACTTC.

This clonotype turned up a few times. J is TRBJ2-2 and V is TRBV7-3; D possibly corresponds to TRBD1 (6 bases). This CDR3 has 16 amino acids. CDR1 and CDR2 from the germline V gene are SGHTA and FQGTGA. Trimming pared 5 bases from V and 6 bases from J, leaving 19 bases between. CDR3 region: CASSPIGTPGPGELFF. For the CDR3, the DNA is TGTGCCAGCAGCCCTATTGGGACACCTGGGCCCGGGGAGCTGTTTTTT.

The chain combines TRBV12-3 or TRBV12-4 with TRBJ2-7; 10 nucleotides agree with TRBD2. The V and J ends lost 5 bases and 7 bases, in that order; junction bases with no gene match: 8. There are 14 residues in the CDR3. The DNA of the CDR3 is TGTGCCAGCAGTGATCTAGCGGGAGCGGGGGAGCAGTACTTC. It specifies CASSDLAGAGEQYF.

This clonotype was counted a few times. CDR3 protein: CASSYHSGISTDTQYF. The CDR3 coding sequence is TGTGCCAGCAGTTACCATAGCGGGATTAGCACAGATACGCAGTATTTT. The chain links TRBV6-5 to TRBJ2-3; 8 bases agree with TRBD2. J gave up 0 bases and V 2 bases, and 4 bases lay outside the gene matches. CDR1 is MNHEY and CDR2 is SVGAGI in the germline V gene. This CDR3 has 16 amino acids.

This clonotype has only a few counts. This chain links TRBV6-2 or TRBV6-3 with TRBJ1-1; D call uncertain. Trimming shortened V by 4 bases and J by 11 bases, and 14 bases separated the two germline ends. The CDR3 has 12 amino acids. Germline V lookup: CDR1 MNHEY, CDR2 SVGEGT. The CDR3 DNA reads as TGTGCCAGCAGTTCCCCAGCCATAGGGGCTTTCTTT. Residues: CASSSPAIGAFF.

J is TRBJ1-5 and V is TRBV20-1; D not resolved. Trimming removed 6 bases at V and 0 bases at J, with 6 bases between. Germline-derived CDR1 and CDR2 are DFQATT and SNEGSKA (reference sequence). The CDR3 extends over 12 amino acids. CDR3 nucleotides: TGCAGTGCCAGATTTAGCAATCAGCCCCAGCATTTT. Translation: CSARFSNQPQHF.

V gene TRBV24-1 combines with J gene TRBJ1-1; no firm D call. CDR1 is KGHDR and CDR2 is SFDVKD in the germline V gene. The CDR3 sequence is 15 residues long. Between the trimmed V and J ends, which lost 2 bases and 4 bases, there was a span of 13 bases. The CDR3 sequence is CATSDSGPLGTEAFF. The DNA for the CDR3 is TGTGCCACCAGTGATTCCGGGCCGCTGGGCACTGAAGCTTTCTTT.

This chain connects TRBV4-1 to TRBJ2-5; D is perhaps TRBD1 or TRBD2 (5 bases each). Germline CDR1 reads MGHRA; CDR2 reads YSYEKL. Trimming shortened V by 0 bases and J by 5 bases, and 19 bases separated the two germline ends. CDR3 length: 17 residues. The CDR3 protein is CASSQEGVGLARETQYF. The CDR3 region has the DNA TGCGCCAGCAGCCAAGAAGGGGTCGGGCTAGCACGGGAGACCCAGTACTTC.

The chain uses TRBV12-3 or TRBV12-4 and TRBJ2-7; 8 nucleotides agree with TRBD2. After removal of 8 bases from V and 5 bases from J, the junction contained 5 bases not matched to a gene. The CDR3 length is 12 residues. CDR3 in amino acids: CASGGLADEQYF. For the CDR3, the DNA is TGTGCCAGCGGCGGACTAGCAGACGAGCAGTACTTC.

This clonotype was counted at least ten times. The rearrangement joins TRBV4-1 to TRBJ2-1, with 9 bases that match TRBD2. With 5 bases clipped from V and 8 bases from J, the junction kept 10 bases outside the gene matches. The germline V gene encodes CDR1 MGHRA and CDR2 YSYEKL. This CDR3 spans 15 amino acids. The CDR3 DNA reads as TGCGCCAGCAGCTATCGGACTAGCGTCGTCGATGAGCAGTTCTTC. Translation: CASSYRTSVVDEQFF.

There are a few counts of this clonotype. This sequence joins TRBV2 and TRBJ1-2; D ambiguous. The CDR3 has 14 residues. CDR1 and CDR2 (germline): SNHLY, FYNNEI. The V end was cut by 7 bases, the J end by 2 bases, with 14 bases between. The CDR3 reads CASTTWSGNYGYTF. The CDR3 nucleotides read TGTGCCAGCACGACTTGGTCTGGAAACTATGGCTACACCTTC.

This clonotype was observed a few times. In nucleotides, the CDR3 is TGTGCCAGCGGATGGACCGGGGAGCTGTTTTTT. Translated: CASGWTGELFF. V and J are TRBV12-3 or TRBV12-4 and TRBJ2-2, with no clear D. This CDR3 is built from 11 residues. Trimming pared 8 bases from V and 5 bases from J, leaving 6 bases between.

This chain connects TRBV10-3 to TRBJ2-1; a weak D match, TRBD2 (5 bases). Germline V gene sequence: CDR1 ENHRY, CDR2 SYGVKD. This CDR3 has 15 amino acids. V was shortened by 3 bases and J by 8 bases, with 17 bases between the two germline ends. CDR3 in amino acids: CAISDPEPAGDEQFF. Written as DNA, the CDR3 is TGTGCCATCAGTGACCCCGAGCCTGCCGGGGATGAGCAGTTCTTC.

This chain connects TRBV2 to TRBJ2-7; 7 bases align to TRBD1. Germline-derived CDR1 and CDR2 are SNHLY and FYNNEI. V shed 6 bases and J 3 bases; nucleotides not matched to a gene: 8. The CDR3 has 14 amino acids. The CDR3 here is CASRADRASYEQYF. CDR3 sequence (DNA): TGTGCCAGCAGGGCAGACAGGGCCAGCTACGAGCAGTACTTC.

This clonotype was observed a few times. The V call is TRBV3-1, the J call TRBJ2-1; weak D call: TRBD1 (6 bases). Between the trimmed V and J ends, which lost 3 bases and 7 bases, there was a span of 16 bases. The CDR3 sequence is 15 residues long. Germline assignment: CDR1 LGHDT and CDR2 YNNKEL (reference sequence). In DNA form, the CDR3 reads TGTGCCAGCAGCCACTGGGACACGGTCGGGAATGAGCAGTTCTTC. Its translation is CASSHWDTVGNEQFF.

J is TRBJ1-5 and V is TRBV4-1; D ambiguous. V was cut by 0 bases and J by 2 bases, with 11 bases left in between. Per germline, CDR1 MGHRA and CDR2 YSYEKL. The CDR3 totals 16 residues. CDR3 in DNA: TGCGCCAGCAGCCAAGATGCAAGTATCGGCAATCAGCCCCAGCATTTT. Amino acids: CASSQDASIGNQPQHF.

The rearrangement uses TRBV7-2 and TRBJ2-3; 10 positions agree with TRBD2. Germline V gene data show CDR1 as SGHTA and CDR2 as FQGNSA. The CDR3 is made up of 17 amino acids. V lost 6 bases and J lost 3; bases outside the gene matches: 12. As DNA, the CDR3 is TGTGCCAGCAGAAAGACGACCGGGACTAGCGCTACAGATACGCAGTATTTT. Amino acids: CASRKTTGTSATDTQYF.

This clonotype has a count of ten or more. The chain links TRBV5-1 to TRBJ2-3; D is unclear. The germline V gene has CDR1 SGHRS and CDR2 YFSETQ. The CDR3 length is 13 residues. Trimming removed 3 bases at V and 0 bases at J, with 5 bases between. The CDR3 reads CASSSLSTDTQYF. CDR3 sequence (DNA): TGCGCCAGCAGCTCCCTAAGCACAGATACGCAGTATTTT.

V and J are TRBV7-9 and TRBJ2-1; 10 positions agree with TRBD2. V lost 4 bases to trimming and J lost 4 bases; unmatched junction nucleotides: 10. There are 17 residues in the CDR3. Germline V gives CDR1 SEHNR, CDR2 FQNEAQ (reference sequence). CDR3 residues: CASSWGTAGGSYNEQFF. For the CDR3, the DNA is TGTGCCAGCAGCTGGGGGACAGCGGGGGGGTCTTACAATGAGCAGTTCTTC.